The source of this T cell receptor beta chain is a study of cytomegalovirus exposure and HLA in healthy donors. Study-wide results and caveats: According to an earlier analysis, most TCR beta V segments yielded productive rearrangements about 87% or about 30% of the time. Usually a TCR sequence was rare, but some public TCRs were found in many donors.

About this clone itself: Antigen unknown.

The PCR was carried out with 60 Vbeta primers and 13 Jbeta primers. The repertoire was sequenced with immunoSEQ multiplex PCR; TCRdb's copy has only in-frame clones and lacks some. The data hold 89,000 or so clones, with about 81% observed a single time. Sequenced: PBMCs. The TCR comes from a man aged 18 to 35 in good health and CMV-seropositive.

CDR3: CASSLQGTTYEQYF. Written as DNA, the CDR3 is TGTGCCAGCAGCTTGCAGGGGACGACCTACGAGCAGTACTTC. The chain uses TRBV5-6 and TRBJ2-7; D perhaps matches TRBD1 (6 bases). The CDR3 runs to 14 residues. Germline V gene lookup returns CDR1 SGHDT and CDR2 YYEEEE. V dropped 1 base and J dropped 2 bases, with 10 bases sitting between them.